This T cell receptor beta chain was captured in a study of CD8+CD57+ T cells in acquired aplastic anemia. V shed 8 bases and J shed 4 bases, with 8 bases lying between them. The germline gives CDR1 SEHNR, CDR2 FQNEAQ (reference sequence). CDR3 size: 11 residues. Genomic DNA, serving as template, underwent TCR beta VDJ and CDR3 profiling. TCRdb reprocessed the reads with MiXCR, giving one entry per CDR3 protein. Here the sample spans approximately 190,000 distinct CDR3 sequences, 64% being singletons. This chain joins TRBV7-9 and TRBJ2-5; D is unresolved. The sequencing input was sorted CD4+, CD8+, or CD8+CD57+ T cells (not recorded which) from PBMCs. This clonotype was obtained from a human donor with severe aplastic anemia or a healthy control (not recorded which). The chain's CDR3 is CASGPRETQYF. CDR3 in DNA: TGTGCCAGCGGACCCCGAGAGACCCAGTACTTC.